This entry is about one TCR beta chain. Seattle patient enrollment occurred during active infection, with longitudinal follow-up thereafter. The sample comes from a study of blood T cell repertoires in COVID-19. Overall study: The United States, Italy and Spain were the sources of the acute and convalescent COVID-19 samples. Sample material is recorded as cDNA or gDNA derived from T cells, B-cell-depleted T cells, or PBMCs.

Germline-derived CDR1 and CDR2 are ENHRY and SYGVKD. The CDR3 contains 13 residues. The ends were cut back, 6 bases at V and 9 bases at J, with 17 bases in the middle. Authors' data handling: Amplification of reference gene primers provided the estimated nucleated cell counts. Clones were sequenced by immunoSEQ multiplex PCR, and TCRdb holds only the in-frame ones, with some missing. For V, J and clone size, that table is used; D and trimming come from the DNA. The sample includes 150,000 to 200,000 clones, over 80% of them seen just once. The chain uses TRBV10-3 and TRBJ1-1, with a tentative D call TRBD1 (5 bases). This clonotype was sampled from a man between 60 and 70 years old with COVID-19, enrolled during active disease. Sequencing was carried out using peripheral blood. The CDR3 DNA is TGTGCCATCAGCGCCGGGGACTCATCTCAAGCTTTCTTT. This sequence encodes CAISAGDSSQAFF.